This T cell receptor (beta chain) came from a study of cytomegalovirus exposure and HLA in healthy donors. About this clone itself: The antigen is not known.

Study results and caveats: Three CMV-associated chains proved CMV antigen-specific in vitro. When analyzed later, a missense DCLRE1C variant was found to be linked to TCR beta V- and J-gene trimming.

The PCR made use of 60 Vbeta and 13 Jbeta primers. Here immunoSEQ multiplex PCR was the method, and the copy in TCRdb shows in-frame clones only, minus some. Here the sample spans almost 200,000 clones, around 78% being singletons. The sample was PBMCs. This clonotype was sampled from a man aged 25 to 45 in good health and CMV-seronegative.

The CDR3 spells CASKRDRVDQETQYF. The CDR3 bases are TGTGCCAGCAAGAGGGACAGGGTGGACCAAGAGACCCAGTACTTC. The chain joins TRBV27 to TRBJ2-5; 9 bases are shared with TRBD1. After removal of 7 bases from V and 0 bases from J, the junction contained 6 bases not matched to a gene. Germline CDR1 reads MNHEY; CDR2 reads SMNVEV (reference sequence). The CDR3 covers 15 residues.